The rows below give T cell receptor beta chains drawn from one sample of a study of vaccination and CD4 T cells after COVID-19. One entry per CDR3 protein, called by TCRdb with MiXCR from the PCR reads. The sample carries about 20,000 distinct CDR3 sequences, 55% recorded once. Antigen specificity for these receptors is unknown. The sample consisted of CD4+ T cells from blood, cultured in vitro. The receptors were sampled from a human donor who had recovered from COVID-19. Each CDR3 is given with its conserved first and last residue. D genes are given only for firm matches. Clone size is given for some rows only: seen once, a few or many times, or a class if the clone is expanded.

d_gene: .; abundance: .; j_gene: TRBJ2-3; v_gene: TRBV20-1; CDR3aa: CSARDSVTDTQYF; CDR3nt: TGCAGTGCTAGAGATTCCGTGACAGATACGCAGTATTTT
d_gene: .; abundance: .; j_gene: TRBJ2-3; v_gene: TRBV2; CDR3aa: CASSRMTSTDTQYF; CDR3nt: TGTGCCAGCAGCCGAATGACTAGCACAGATACGCAGTATTTT
d_gene: .; abundance: .; j_gene: TRBJ2-6; v_gene: TRBV7-3; CDR3aa: CASSLSDGANVLTF; CDR3nt: TGTGCCAGCAGCTTATCTGATGGGGCCAACGTCCTGACTTTC
d_gene: .; abundance: few; j_gene: TRBJ2-5; v_gene: TRBV7-9; CDR3aa: CASSRSLGETQYF; CDR3nt: TGTGCCAGCAGCCGATCCCTAGGGGAGACCCAGTACTTC
d_gene: .; abundance: .; j_gene: TRBJ2-3; v_gene: TRBV7-2; CDR3aa: CASSPYTDTQYF; CDR3nt: TGTGCCAGCAGCCCCTACACAGATACGCAGTATTTT
d_gene: .; abundance: .; j_gene: TRBJ2-7; v_gene: TRBV2; CDR3aa: CASNQEEDGRLTYEQYF; CDR3nt: TGTGCCAGCAACCAAGAGGAGGACGGACGGCTAACCTACGAGCAGTACTTC
d_gene: TRBD2; abundance: .; j_gene: TRBJ2-7; v_gene: TRBV18; CDR3aa: CASSPGGVLVYEQYF; CDR3nt: TGTGCCAGCTCACCGGGGGGGGTACTAGTCTACGAGCAGTACTTC
d_gene: .; abundance: .; j_gene: TRBJ2-3; v_gene: TRBV4-2; CDR3aa: CASSPEPSGATDTQYF; CDR3nt: TGTGCCAGCAGCCCCGAACCTTCGGGGGCGACGGATACGCAGTATTTT
d_gene: .; abundance: .; j_gene: TRBJ1-1; v_gene: TRBV4-3; CDR3aa: CASSQELRRNTEAFF; CDR3nt: TGCGCCAGCAGCCAAGAACTCCGACGGAACACTGAAGCTTTCTTT
d_gene: .; abundance: .; j_gene: TRBJ2-7; v_gene: TRBV6-2/TRBV6-3; CDR3aa: CASSYDFHYEQYF; CDR3nt: TGTGCCAGCAGTTACGACTTCCACTACGAGCAGTACTTC
d_gene: .; abundance: .; j_gene: TRBJ2-3; v_gene: TRBV10-3; CDR3aa: CAISARDDTQYF; CDR3nt: TGTGCCATCAGTGCAAGGGACGATACGCAGTATTTT
d_gene: .; abundance: .; j_gene: TRBJ1-2; v_gene: TRBV6-1; CDR3aa: CASSETRGGAAYGYTF; CDR3nt: TGTGCCAGCAGTGAAACCCGGGGAGGGGCCGCCTATGGCTACACCTTC